These T cell receptor beta chains were read from a single sample in a study of blood T cells in healthy people across ages. TCRdb reprocessed the 5' RACE reads with MiXCR, giving one entry per CDR3 protein. The sample yields some 1,800,000 distinct CDR3 sequences, approximately 39% seen once. Sequenced sample: blood. These receptors were collected from a human donor in good health. Each CDR3 is given with its conserved first and last residue. D genes are given only for firm matches. Expanded clones get a size class; other rows say once, few or many, or leave the size out.

V	J	size	D	DNA	CDR3
TRBV20-1	TRBJ1-2	NA	NA	TGCAGTGCTCCAGGGTTGGCTAACTATGGCTACACCTTC	CSAPGLANYGYTF
TRBV7-2	TRBJ1-4	many	NA	TGTGCCAGCAGCTTGGGACCAAATGAAAAACTGTTTTTT	CASSLGPNEKLFF
TRBV20-1	TRBJ2-1	NA	NA	TGCAGTGCTGGGCTCCCCCGCTCCTACAATGAGCAGTTCTTC	CSAGLPRSYNEQFF
TRBV5-6	TRBJ2-7	NA	NA	TGTGCCAGCAGCTTTTTCCAGGGGCTATACGAGCAGTACTTC	CASSFFQGLYEQYF
TRBV7-2	TRBJ2-7	NA	NA	TGTGCCAGCAGCTTAGCCTACGGTAAATCCTACGAGCAGTACTTC	CASSLAYGKSYEQYF
TRBV7-2	TRBJ1-5	NA	NA	TGTGCCAGCAGCTTAGGACACCGAGCCAATCAGCCCCAGCATTTT	CASSLGHRANQPQHF
TRBV24-1	TRBJ2-1	NA	NA	TGTGCCACCGGGGGTGCCTACAATGAGCAGTTCTTC	CATGGAYNEQFF
TRBV7-2	TRBJ2-7	few	TRBD1	TGTGCCAGCAGCGCCCAGGGGGTCCACTACGAGCAGTACTTC	CASSAQGVHYEQYF
TRBV27	TRBJ2-7	few	NA	TGTGCCAGCAGTTTATCAGCGACAGTTTACGAGCAGTACTTC	CASSLSATVYEQYF
TRBV7-2	TRBJ2-4	NA	TRBD2	TGTGCCAGCAGCTTAGTGGGTAGCGGGGGAGGTTACAATGAGCAGTACTTC	CASSLVGSGGGYNEQYF
TRBV28	TRBJ2-7	NA	NA	TGTGCCAGCAGTTTAAGGGGGGGAGTAGAATACGAGCAGTACTTC	CASSLRGGVEYEQYF
TRBV20-1	TRBJ1-1	NA	NA	TGTAGACTATCTGAAGCTTTCTTT	CRLSEAFF
TRBV7-6	TRBJ2-3	once	TRBD1	TGTGCCAGCAGCCCCCCCTTATGGGACAGAAGCACAGATACGCAGTATTTT	CASSPPLWDRSTDTQYF
TRBV12-3/TRBV12-4	TRBJ1-2	NA	TRBD1	TGTGCCACCAACTCGAGGACAGGCTATGGCTACACCTTC	CATNSRTGYGYTF
TRBV2	TRBJ2-4	NA	TRBD2	TGTGCCAGCAGAGCCGACAGGGCGGGGGGGATTCAGTACTTC	CASRADRAGGIQYF
TRBV29-1	TRBJ2-1	many	NA	TGCAGCGCGACCCCGACCCTAGCCTCCTACAATGAGCAGTTCTTC	CSATPTLASYNEQFF
TRBV20-1	TRBJ2-1	few	TRBD1	TGCAGTGCTAGAGGGTGGGGGACAGATCCCTACAATGAGCAGTTCTTC	CSARGWGTDPYNEQFF
TRBV29-1	TRBJ2-7	NA	NA	TGCAGCGTTGAGTGGCGAGGCACCTACGGGCAGTACTTC	CSVEWRGTYGQYF
TRBV6-6	TRBJ2-5	NA	NA	TGTGCCAGCACCCGGACGAAAGAGACCCAGTACTTC	CASTRTKETQYF
TRBV7-2	TRBJ2-1	NA	NA	TGTGCCAGCAGCTCCTCTCGCGAGCTCAATGAGCAGTTCTTC	CASSSSRELNEQFF
TRBV20-1	TRBJ1-1	NA	NA	TGCAGTGCTAGCGTGGGCTACGGGACTGAAGCTTTCTTT	CSASVGYGTEAFF
TRBV20-1	TRBJ1-2	NA	NA	TGCAGTGCTAGAGATCGAAAGGGGTCCGGCTGGCTCACCTTC	CSARDRKGSGWLTF